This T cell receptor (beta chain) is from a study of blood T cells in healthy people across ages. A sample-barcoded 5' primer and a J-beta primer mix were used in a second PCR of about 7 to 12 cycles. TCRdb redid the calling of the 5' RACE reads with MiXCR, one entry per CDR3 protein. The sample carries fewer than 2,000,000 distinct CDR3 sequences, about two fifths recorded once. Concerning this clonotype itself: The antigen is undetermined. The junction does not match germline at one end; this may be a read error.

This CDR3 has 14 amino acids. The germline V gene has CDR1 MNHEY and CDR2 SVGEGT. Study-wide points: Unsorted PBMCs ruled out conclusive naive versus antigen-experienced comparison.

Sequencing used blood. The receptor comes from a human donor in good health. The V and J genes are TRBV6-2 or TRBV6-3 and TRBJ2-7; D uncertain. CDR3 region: CAGSPRRLHYEQYF. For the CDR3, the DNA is TGTGCCGGCAGCCCACGGCGCCTACACTACGAGCAGTACTTC.